Listed below are T cell receptor beta chains from one sample, sequenced in a study of regulatory T cells in long-lasting Graves disease. MiXCR, run by TCRdb on the multiplex PCR reads, gives a single entry per CDR3 protein. This table has around 500,000 distinct CDR3 sequences, around 15% appearing once. These data also formed part of another study, on T cells in Graves' hyperthyroidism and ophthalmopathy.

The source was peripheral blood mononuclear cells (PBMCs), collected at new diagnosis, from a patient treated with antithyroid drugs. The receptors come from a woman aged 35-60 years with Graves disease. Each CDR3 is given with its conserved first and last residue. The D gene is left open where the match is weak. Not all rows give a size; the values are once, few, many and, for expanded clones, a class.

16	NA	NA	TRBV11-3	TRBJ1-4	CASSSLPRATNEKLFF
13	many	NA	TRBV12-3/TRBV12-4	TRBJ1-4	CASRVATNEKLFF
12	many	NA	TRBV20-1	TRBJ2-7	CSAKDRTYEQYF
12	few	NA	TRBV29-1	TRBJ1-4	CSVGGSNEKLFF
18	few	NA	TRBV7-2	TRBJ2-1	CASSSPEAPSSSYNEQFF
18	NA	TRBD1	TRBV6-5	TRBJ2-6	CASSYSGTGLSGANVLTF
13	NA	NA	TRBV20-1	TRBJ1-5	CSAPGGRGQPQHF
14	many	NA	TRBV2	TRBJ1-1	CASYRFGADTEAFF
16	few	NA	TRBV19	TRBJ2-2	CASSMNSGGKAGELFF
16	NA	TRBD2	TRBV29-1	TRBJ2-2	CSVEELPGGRTGELFF
20	NA	NA	TRBV7-2	TRBJ1-2	CASSRPRDTLPTLPTRGYTF
14	many	NA	TRBV9	TRBJ2-7	CASSVGGYSYEQYF
15	NA	TRBD1	TRBV19	TRBJ1-1	CASSMLGQANTEAFF
13	many	NA	TRBV30	TRBJ1-3	CAWRDGSGNTIYF
14	many	NA	TRBV11-3	TRBJ1-4	CASSLSQGGEKLFF
13	many	NA	TRBV7-8	TRBJ1-4	CASSLRFNEKLFF
14	few	NA	TRBV29-1	TRBJ2-5	CSARPDRGVETQYF
15	NA	TRBD2	TRBV3-1	TRBJ2-7	CASSQGGLRGGEQYF
14	many	NA	TRBV19	TRBJ1-1	CASSTARANTEAFF
17	few	TRBD2	TRBV13	TRBJ2-3	CASRATPLAGGRDTQYF
13	NA	TRBD1	TRBV7-8	TRBJ1-4	CASREGGREKLFF
13	many	TRBD2	TRBV20-1	TRBJ2-7	CSASQAGIYEQYF
13	many	NA	TRBV24-1	TRBJ1-5	CATSDVTGQPQHF
14	many	NA	TRBV9	TRBJ1-2	CASSPSNARDGYTF
15	many	NA	TRBV15	TRBJ1-3	CATSEHPPSGNTIYF
13	few	NA	TRBV27	TRBJ1-5	CASLFGCNQPQHF
13	few	NA	TRBV7-9	TRBJ1-2	CASSKTVNYGYTF
13	few	NA	TRBV6-1	TRBJ1-6	CASRETGDSPLHF
17	NA	TRBD2	TRBV5-1	TRBJ2-3	CASSLISAGRDTDTQYF
15	many	TRBD1	TRBV7-9	TRBJ2-7	CASSGRDRAAHEQYF
13	many	NA	TRBV19	TRBJ1-1	CASSMGRNTEAFF